The rows below give T cell receptor beta chains drawn from one sample of a study of T cells after yellow fever vaccination. TCRdb ran MiXCR on the 5' RACE reads and lists one entry per CDR3 protein. The sample lists under 400,000 distinct CDR3 sequences, under 15% occurring once. The source was CD4+ T cells sorted from PBMCs, collected 15 days after the yellow fever booster vaccination. These receptors all stem from a man in his late teens or twenties who received the YFV17D yellow fever vaccine. The CDR3 runs from the conserved cysteine through the conserved F or W. A D gene is named only where the DNA matches it firmly. Clone size is given for some rows only: seen once, a few or many times, or a class if the clone is expanded.

j_gene	abundance	d_gene	v_gene	CDR3aa	CDR3nt
TRBJ2-1	few	TRBD1	TRBV20-1	CSAPPGQGYYNEQFF	TGCAGTGCTCCGCCGGGACAGGGGTACTACAATGAGCAGTTCTTC
TRBJ2-7	once	-	TRBV5-4	CASSWQGRANEQYF	TGTGCCAGCAGCTGGCAGGGCAGGGCGAACGAGCAGTACTTC
TRBJ1-6	many	TRBD1	TRBV6-6	CATGQGANSPLHF	TGTGCCACTGGACAGGGGGCGAATTCACCCCTCCACTTT
TRBJ1-1	-	-	TRBV20-1	CSAPSLMNTEAFF	TGCAGTGCTCCGTCCTTAATGAACACTGAAGCTTTCTTT
TRBJ2-4	-	-	TRBV3-1	CASSQSAAGGNIQYF	TGTGCCAGCAGCCAGTCCGCTGCCGGAGGGAACATTCAGTACTTC
TRBJ1-4	-	-	TRBV20-1	CSARRDDEKLFF	TGCAGTGCTCGTCGGGACGACGAAAAACTGTTTTTT
TRBJ2-2	-	-	TRBV5-6	CASSLRGELNTGELFF	TGTGCCAGCAGCTTAAGGGGGGAGCTAAACACCGGGGAGCTGTTTTTT
TRBJ1-1	few	-	TRBV11-2	CASSLGARSVAEAFF	TGTGCCAGCAGCTTAGGCGCGCGGTCAGTCGCTGAAGCTTTCTTT
TRBJ1-5	-	-	TRBV15	CATSRDPQARQPQHF	TGTGCCACCAGCAGAGATCCGCAGGCCCGCCAGCCCCAGCATTTT
TRBJ1-6	few	-	TRBV6-5	CASRLPGRANSPLHF	TGTGCCAGCAGGCTACCGGGACGGGCTAATTCACCCCTCCACTTT
TRBJ2-7	-	-	TRBV6-1	CASRRWEIYEQYF	TGTGCCAGCCGTCGGTGGGAAATCTACGAGCAGTACTTC
TRBJ2-7	-	TRBD1	TRBV20-1	CSAGGQGTGYEQYF	TGCAGTGCTGGGGGACAGGGAACAGGCTACGAGCAGTACTTC
TRBJ2-3	many	TRBD2	TRBV4-3	CASSQAGGADTQYF	TGCGCCAGCAGCCAAGCGGGGGGAGCAGATACGCAGTATTTT
TRBJ1-4	-	-	TRBV6-6	CASSYGQRLEKLFF	TGTGCCAGCAGTTATGGACAGAGACTTGAAAAACTGTTTTTT
TRBJ2-3	-	-	TRBV12-3/TRBV12-4	CASTWGAGTTTDTQYF	TGTGCCAGCACTTGGGGGGCGGGGACCACCACAGATACGCAGTATTTT
TRBJ1-1	-	-	TRBV5-1	CASTSGTLNTEAFF	TGCGCCAGCACCTCAGGGACTTTGAACACTGAAGCTTTCTTT
TRBJ2-7	few	TRBD2	TRBV12-3/TRBV12-4	CASTPGGGRTYEQYF	TGTGCCAGCACCCCTGGGGGAGGGAGAACCTACGAGCAGTACTTC